These 3 T cell receptor beta chains share one sample of origin, sequenced in a study of PD-L1 blockade in urothelial cancer. Repertoires were generated with immunoSEQ multiplex PCR, while TCRdb's copy carries only in-frame clones and drops some. Of around 70,000 clones listed, 80% to 85% are singletons. Indicated time point: pretreatment peripheral blood. Specimen: PBMCs, collected around atezolizumab (anti-PD-L1) treatment. The receptors derive from a woman in her seventies with urothelial cancer.

This clone was recorded once. The chain combines TRBV7-9 with TRBJ2-7, with TRBD2 matching over 9 bases. The V gene's germline CDR1 is SEHNR and CDR2 FQNEAQ (reference sequence). Trimming at V came to 6 bases and at J to 0 bases, leaving 6 bases not matched to a gene. This CDR3 comprises 15 residues. CDR3 protein: CASRPSGDPSYEQYF. In DNA form, the CDR3 reads TGTGCCAGCAGACCTAGCGGGGACCCCTCCTACGAGCAGTACTTC.

This sequence joins TRBV28 and TRBJ2-7; a possible D gene is TRBD2 (6 bases). CDR3 length equals 14 residues. Trimming stripped 8 bases from V and 3 bases from J, with 17 bases between. The germline V gene has CDR1 MDHEN and CDR2 SYDVKM. The CDR3, as DNA: TGTGCCAGCCAAGATGGCGGGGAAGTCTACGAGCAGTACTTC. Protein: CASQDGGEVYEQYF.

Here the CDR3 DNA reads TGCGCCAGCAGCCTTATATCGGGAGCTAACTATGGCTACACCTTC. The encoded protein is CASSLISGANYGYTF. The V gene is TRBV4-1, the J gene TRBJ1-2, with no clear D. The CDR3 totals 15 residues. Germline V gene data show CDR1 as MGHRA and CDR2 as YSYEKL. The V gene lost 4 bases and the J gene lost 0 bases, with 12 bases spanning the gap.